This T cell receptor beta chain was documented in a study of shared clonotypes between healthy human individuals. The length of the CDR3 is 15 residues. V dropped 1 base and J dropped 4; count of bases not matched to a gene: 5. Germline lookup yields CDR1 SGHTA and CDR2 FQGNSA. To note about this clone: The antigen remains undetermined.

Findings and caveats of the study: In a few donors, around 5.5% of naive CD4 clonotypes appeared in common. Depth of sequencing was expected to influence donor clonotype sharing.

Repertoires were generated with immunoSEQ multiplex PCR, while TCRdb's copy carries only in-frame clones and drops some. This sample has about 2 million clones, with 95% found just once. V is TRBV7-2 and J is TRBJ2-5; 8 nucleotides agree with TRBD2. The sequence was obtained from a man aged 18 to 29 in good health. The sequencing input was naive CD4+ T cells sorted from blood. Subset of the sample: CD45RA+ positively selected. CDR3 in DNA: TGTGCCAGCAGCTTAGGCGGGAGGAACGGAGAGACCCAGTACTTC. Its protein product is CASSLGGRNGETQYF.